This T cell receptor beta chain was found in a study of control samples from healthy donors and cancer patients. Deletions cut 5 bases from V and 1 base from J, with 13 bases between. CDR3 length: 15 residues. Using immunoSEQ multiplex PCR, the repertoire was profiled, and TCRdb retains in-frame clones only, with some absent. The sample consists of hundreds of thousands of clones, more than 80% of them appearing once. The chain carries TRBV23-1 and TRBJ2-3; tentatively, D is TRBD1 or TRBD2 (6 bases each). TRBV23-1 is recorded as an ORF, its role being uncertain. Sequenced sample: PBMCs. The TCR sequence derives from a man aged 35-49 years with head and neck cancer. In DNA, the CDR3 is TGCGCCAGCAGTTCCGGGGGCGAGGGCACAGATACGCAGTATTTT. This translates into CASSSGGEGTDTQYF.